This T cell receptor (beta chain) was captured by sequencing in a study of shared clonotypes between healthy human individuals. Turning to the study itself: Used for every donor were three CD4 naive, three CD4 memory, two CD8 naive and one CD8 memory plate. Study conclusions and caveats: Shared clonotypes across all four donors exceeded non-shared ones in generation probability.

Sequenced by immunoSEQ multiplex PCR; TCRdb stores in-frame clones only, minus some. The top ten clones hold approximately 1.5% of a sample with over a million clones, approximately 68% of them seen once. As for this clone: Antigen unknown.

CDR3 size: 15 residues. V gave up 1 base and J gave up 4 bases; unmatched junction bases: 6. Germline values: CDR1 SGHRS, CDR2 YFSETQ. The donor cohort consisted entirely of Caucasian adults residing in Nashville, Tennessee. The source is a man between 18 and 29 years old in good health. Sequenced sample: memory CD4+ T cells sorted from blood. The subset here: CD45RA-negative fraction. J is TRBJ1-2 and V is TRBV5-1; 8 positions match TRBD1. CDR3 in amino acids: CASSLSSTGAYGYTF. CDR3 DNA: TGCGCCAGCAGCTTGAGCTCGACAGGGGCCTATGGCTACACCTTC.